Below are 2 T cell receptor beta chains sequenced from a single sample in a study of shared clonotypes between healthy human individuals. Using immunoSEQ multiplex PCR, the repertoire was profiled, and TCRdb retains in-frame clones only, with some absent. Of hundreds of thousands of clones listed, around 72% are singletons. The sample consisted of memory CD4+ T cells sorted from blood. The subset was: CD45RA-negative fraction. All receptors come from a young woman in good health.

This rearrangement joins TRBV2 to TRBJ1-2; the D is unclear. Germline assignment: CDR1 SNHLY and CDR2 FYNNEI. This CDR3 has 11 residues. Trimming left V 5 bases short and J 4 bases short, with 5 bases between. The CDR3 reads CASSKVYGYTF. For the CDR3, the DNA is TGTGCCAGCAGTAAAGTCTATGGCTACACCTTC.

The rearrangement uses TRBV5-1 and TRBJ2-7, with TRBD1 identical over 8 bases. The ends lost 4 bases at V and 0 bases at J; junction bases unmatched: 9. Germline-derived CDR1 and CDR2 are SGHRS and YFSETQ. This CDR3 contains 16 residues. CDR3 bases: TGCGCCAGCAGCCACCGTGACAGGGGAAGCTCCTACGAGCAGTACTTC. This codes for CASSHRDRGSSYEQYF.